This T cell receptor beta chain was obtained from a study of blood T cell repertoires in COVID-19 (TCRdb year 2020). Study-wide context: Collaborator samples came from the United States, Italy and Spain and covered acute and convalescent phases of COVID-19. The prospective study material was composed of cDNA or gDNA derived from T cells, B-cell-depleted T cells, or PBMCs. Where HLA class I and class II types were available, the types were taken from metadata supplied by the sample provider, not from assay-based typing. Sample metadata almost always included a de-identified subject ID, COVID-19 status, age in years and sex. Samples came from the ongoing ImmuneRACE study (first 160 participants) plus 1,254 subjects from 6 global collaborators. The repertoires were made available in a free public database intended to serve as a resource for research on the immune response to SARS-CoV-2. Deeply sampled blood TCRbeta repertoires from subjects exposed to, actively infected with, or recovered from COVID-19 were included in the dataset.

The immunoSEQ Assay, a bias-controlled multiplex PCR, was used to amplify TCRbeta CDR3 regions from genomic DNA. Processing in the source paper ran as follows. Nucleated cell counts per sample were estimated from amplification of reference gene primers within the assay. To quantify the absolute abundance of each unique TCRbeta CDR3 rearrangement, sequence reads were collapsed and filtered. For each sample, productive Simpson clonality was calculated as the square root of Simpson's diversity index across productive rearrangements. TCRdb obtained this table from immuneACCESS and retained in-frame rearrangements with V and J assigned. These tables miss some clones; where compared with another copy, unresolved V genes account for less than half of the shortfall, and the remainder is unexplained. Clonal size and the V and J genes are those of that table, whereas D and trimming came from the DNA. The sample table records 160,000 or so clones; approximately 88% of these occur just once. The ten biggest clones cover 6% to 8.5% of the sample.

CDR1 and CDR2 (SGHDN, FVKESK) derive from the germline V gene. CDR3 length: 13 amino acids, cysteine to phenylalanine. The read is trimmed to its CDR3 DNA, 39 bases read in frame from base 1. Cut back by 4 bases and 4 bases, the V and J ends lie 10 bases apart. Participants in the prospective study were aged roughly 18 to 89 years, lived in about two dozen United States geographic areas, and enrolled through a virtual design. In the prospective study, cohorts were assigned on the basis of participant-reported clinical history obtained from a screening survey and a study questionnaire. ImmuneRACE Cohort 3 recovered participants were defined by two consecutive negative NP/OP PCR tests, healthcare professional clearance, or symptom resolution. Each participant in the prospective study had whole blood, serum and a nasopharyngeal or oropharyngeal swab collected by mobile phlebotomists. Prospective study participants could optionally give additional blood draws and questionnaires over a roughly two-month period. Before DNA extraction, prospective study blood samples were shipped either frozen or at room temperature.

What the work shows at the level of the full study, not this receptor alone: The amount of clinical and demographic metadata varied by source and participant and was provided uncurated.

Details on this clone: It lacks a known antigen. No per-base quality is available; no much larger clone lies one base away.

The chain was built from TRBV14 and TRBJ1-2, with the D gene too uncertain to name. The sample consisted of PBMCs or T cells enriched from blood (not recorded which). This TCR came from a woman between 45 and 65 years old who had recovered from COVID-19. The base sequence is TGTGCCAGCAGCCCCGGCGCAGGCTATGGCTACACCTTC. Translated, it gives CASSPGAGYGYTF.